This T cell receptor (beta chain) was identified during a study of shared clonotypes between healthy human individuals. Remarks on this clone: The same CDR3 also results from other DNA sequences found in this sample.

Germline V gene data show CDR1 as ENHRY and CDR2 as SYGVKD. The CDR3 contains 14 residues. Losses at the gene ends were 6 bases for V and 5 bases for J; bases not matched to a gene: 7. Within Nashville, Tennessee resided all donors, each a Caucasian adult. Clones were sequenced by immunoSEQ multiplex PCR, and TCRdb holds only the in-frame ones, with some missing. Among more than 2 million clones listed, approximately 96% were seen once. The specimen sequenced was naive CD4+ T cells sorted from blood. Subset specified: CD45RA+ positively selected. This sequence was found in a man aged 18-30 years in good health. V usage is TRBV10-3 and J usage is TRBJ2-7, with 10 bases aligning to TRBD1. The CDR3 coding sequence is TGTGCCATCAGGCCCGGGACAGGGGTAAACGAGCAGTACTTC. As protein: CAIRPGTGVNEQYF.